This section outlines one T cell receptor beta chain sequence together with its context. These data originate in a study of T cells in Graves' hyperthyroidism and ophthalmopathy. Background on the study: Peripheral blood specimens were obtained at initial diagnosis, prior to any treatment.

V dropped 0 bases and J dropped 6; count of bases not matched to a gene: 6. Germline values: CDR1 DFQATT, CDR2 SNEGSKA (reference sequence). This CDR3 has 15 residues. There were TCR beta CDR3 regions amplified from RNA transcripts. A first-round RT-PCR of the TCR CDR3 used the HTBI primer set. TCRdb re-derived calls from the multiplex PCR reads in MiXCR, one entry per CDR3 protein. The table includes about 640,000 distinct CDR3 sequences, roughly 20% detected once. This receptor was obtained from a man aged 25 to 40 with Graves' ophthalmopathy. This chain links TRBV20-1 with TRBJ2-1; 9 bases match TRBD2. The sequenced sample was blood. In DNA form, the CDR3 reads TGCAGTGCTAGAGAAGCTAGCGGGACGATCAATGAGCAGTTCTTC. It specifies CSAREASGTINEQFF.